This T cell receptor beta chain was sequenced in a study of cytomegalovirus exposure and HLA in healthy donors. Study details: Earlier, 180 million or so T cells were analyzed, and 117 million unique TCR beta sequences were found among them. In terms of ancestry, the Caucasian-associated cluster contained around four fifths of the 398 genotyped donors. Broader study findings: Follow-up analysis found HLA locus-dependent TCR association rates, highest for DRB1 and lowest for HLA-C.

In the case of this clone: Its target is unknown.

It was with 60 Vbeta and 13 Jbeta primers that the PCR ran. Under the authors' procedure: Later, tens of millions of unique TCR beta chains were counted in an analysis, and some 11 million of them were shared. Using immunoSEQ multiplex PCR, the repertoire was profiled, and TCRdb retains in-frame clones only, with some absent. For V, J and clone size, that table is used; D and trimming come from the DNA. The table has a few hundred thousand clones, around nine tenths seen once. This receptor was obtained from a woman between 18 and 30 years old in good health and CMV-seronegative. The specimen was PBMCs.

The CDR3 bases are TGTGCCAGCAGCCTTGGGGCCAACTCCGGGGAGCTGTTTTTT. Amino acid sequence: CASSLGANSGELFF. The chain is built from TRBV14 and TRBJ2-2, with a tentative D call TRBD1 (5 bases). CDR3 length: 14 amino acids. Germline CDR1 is SGHDN and CDR2 is FVKESK. Between the trimmed V and J ends, which lost 4 bases and 6 bases, there was a span of 12 bases.